The present entry profiles one TCR beta chain with its context. The target antigen is unknown. The donors formed part of the roughly 110-subject validation cohort, distinct from the approximately 640-subject first cohort. The sample belongs to a study of cytomegalovirus exposure and HLA in healthy donors. In the study overall: The 110 or so validation repertoires were produced on the same platform as the 550 to 750 repertoires of the first cohort. This was reported in a later analysis.

Study-level results: TCR beta chains numbering some 160 were designated cytomegalovirus-associated. In vitro assays verified that a few CMV-associated chains recognized CMV antigens specifically.

After removal of 4 bases from V and 0 bases from J, the junction contained 8 bases not matched to a gene. Germline CDR1 reads SGHRS; CDR2 reads YFSETQ. The length of the CDR3 is 16 residues. The table came from immunoSEQ multiplex PCR; TCRdb's copy has only in-frame clones and leaves some out. The table records around 150,000 clones, about 80% of them present only once. The clonotype originates from a man under 40 in good health and CMV-seropositive. Source material: PBMCs. This chain uses TRBV5-1 with TRBJ2-3; 7 bases align to TRBD1. Here the CDR3 reads CASSTGQTTSTDTQYF. DNA of the CDR3: TGCGCCAGCAGCACGGGACAGACAACCAGCACAGATACGCAGTATTTT.